The entry below gives a single T cell receptor beta chain sequence along with its context. Its matching antigen is unknown. The sample comes from a study of blood T cells in healthy people across ages. Broader study findings: Among long-lived donors, naive CD4+ cells were more numerous and diversity higher than in aged donors.

There were at least 5 micrograms of total RNA extracted from every sample. Through a sample-barcoded 5' primer and a J-beta primer mix, a second PCR was run for roughly 7 to 12 cycles. TCRdb used MiXCR to reprocess the 5' RACE reads, holding one entry per CDR3 protein. This table holds 800,000 to 900,000 distinct CDR3 sequences, around 62% found once. Germline loops: CDR1 DFQATT, CDR2 SNEGSKA (reference sequence). The V and J ends lost 3 bases and 0 bases respectively, with 8 bases between them. The CDR3 sequence is 14 residues long. V and J are TRBV20-1 and TRBJ1-4; TRBD1 might be the D (5 bases). This TCR was sampled from a young man in good health. Sequenced sample: blood. CDR3 sequence reads: CSASDSATNEKLFF. The CDR3 DNA reads TGCAGTGCTAGTGACAGCGCAACTAATGAAAAACTGTTTTTT.